This T cell receptor beta chain emerged from a study of response to subunit inactivated influenza vaccine. General observations from the study: T cells newly recruited by each seasonal influenza vaccination are few, the authors suggested.

V dropped 7 bases and J dropped 4 bases, with 16 bases sitting between them. The CDR3 length is 14 residues. CDR1 and CDR2 (germline): MNHNS, SASEGT. This clonotype has more than one count but fewer than ten. Its target is not known. Via MiXCR, TCRdb re-called the RT-PCR reads, giving one row per CDR3 protein. This sample has 630,000 or so distinct CDR3 sequences, with about a sixth found just once. This TCR was recovered from a man aged 45 to 65 who received an inactivated influenza vaccine. The chain employs TRBV6-1 and TRBJ1-2, with D perhaps matching TRBD1 (6 bases). Specimen: PBMCs from blood, collected 11 to 12 days after vaccination. The CDR3 protein is CASTPIIQGYGYTF. Written as DNA, the CDR3 is TGTGCCAGCACTCCGATAATACAGGGCTATGGCTACACCTTC.